This is a list of T cell receptor beta chains from one sample in a study of shared clonotypes between healthy human individuals. Here immunoSEQ multiplex PCR was the method, and the copy in TCRdb shows in-frame clones only, minus some. The sample contains around 1.6 million clones, around 98% of which appear only once. Sequencing was performed on naive CD4+ T cells sorted from blood. These receptors were collected from a man in his thirties or forties in good health. Each CDR3 is given with its conserved first and last residue. Fields, in order: V gene, D gene, clone size, J gene, CDR3 DNA, CDR3 protein. The D gene is left open where the match is weak. A row's size may be missing; if present it is once, few, many or a size class.

>TRBV4-3|TRBD2|NA|TRBJ2-1
TGCGCCAGCAGCCTTCGGACTAGCGTGTCCTACAATGAGCAGTTCTTC
CASSLRTSVSYNEQFF
>TRBV7-9|TRBD2|NA|TRBJ2-1
TGTGCCAGCAGCTTAGGAATGAGCGGGACGTACAATGAGCAGTTCTTC
CASSLGMSGTYNEQFF
>TRBV19|NA|few|TRBJ2-3
TGTGGGACCTCGTCAGCAGATACGCAGTATTTT
CGTSSADTQYF
>TRBV6-1|NA|NA|TRBJ2-7
TGTGCCAGCAGCGAAAATGAGCAGTACTTC
CASSENEQYF
>TRBV7-9|NA|NA|TRBJ2-7
TGTGCCAGCAGCCTACTGGGGGGGGCTGGAGACGAGCAGTACTTC
CASSLLGGAGDEQYF
>TRBV19|NA|NA|TRBJ1-2
TGTGCCAGTACCTCCCCGGGCGAGGGGGTCTATGGCTACACCTTC
CASTSPGEGVYGYTF
>TRBV28|TRBD2|NA|TRBJ2-1
TGTGCCAGCAGGCCTAGCGGCGGCTACAATGAGCAGTTCTTC
CASRPSGGYNEQFF
>TRBV5-1|NA|NA|TRBJ1-5
TGCGCCAGCAGACCGGATTTTTATAGCAATCAGCCCCAGCATTTT
CASRPDFYSNQPQHF
>TRBV7-2|NA|once|TRBJ1-1
TGTGCCAGCAGCCCACTCGGGGCAGGGAACACTGAAGCTTTCTTT
CASSPLGAGNTEAFF
>TRBV5-1|NA|NA|TRBJ2-2
TGCGCCAGCAGCCCGGAAACCGGGGAGCTGTTTTTT
CASSPETGELFF
>TRBV13|TRBD2|NA|TRBJ2-1
TGTGCCAGCAGCATTAGACTAGCCATCTCAATATACAATGAGCAGTTCTTC
CASSIRLAISIYNEQFF
>TRBV5-4|TRBD2|NA|TRBJ2-1
TGTGCCAGCAGGGTCGGGGGGGAAGTTCGGAATGAGCAGTTCTTC
CASRVGGEVRNEQFF
>TRBV7-3|NA|NA|TRBJ1-1
TGTGCCAGCAGCTTACGGGGGGCGCGCGGCACTGAAGCTTTCTTT
CASSLRGARGTEAFF
>TRBV12-5|NA|NA|TRBJ2-1
TGTGCTAGTGGGCATGGGACAAATTACAATGAGCAGTTCTTC
CASGHGTNYNEQFF
>TRBV6-1|TRBD1|NA|TRBJ1-2
TGTGCCAGCAGTGACGGGACAGACTATGGCTACACCTTC
CASSDGTDYGYTF
>TRBV28|NA|NA|TRBJ2-7
TGTGCCAGCAGTTTACGAACTCTATCCTACGAGCAGTACTTC
CASSLRTLSYEQYF
>TRBV10-1|NA|NA|TRBJ2-3
TGCGCCAGCAGCCCAAGAGGGAAGGGCACAGATACGCAGTATTTT
CASSPRGKGTDTQYF
>TRBV7-8|TRBD2|NA|TRBJ2-2
TGTGCCAGCAGCATCGGACTAGCGAGGCTAGACCCTACCGGGGAGCTGTTTTTT
CASSIGLARLDPTGELFF
>TRBV6-1|NA|NA|TRBJ2-7
TGTGCCAGTCCCGGGGACCTGGGTGAGCAGTACTTC
CASPGDLGEQYF
>TRBV29-1|TRBD2|NA|TRBJ2-3
TGCAGCGTGGGGGGGGATACGCAGTATTTT
CSVGGDTQYF
>TRBV11-2|TRBD2|NA|TRBJ2-3
TGTGCCAGCAGTCCGACTAGCGGGAGATCAGATACGCAGTATTTT
CASSPTSGRSDTQYF
>TRBV15|NA|NA|TRBJ2-3
TGTGCCACCAGCAGAGGTAGAACAGCCAGCACAGATACGCAGTATTTT
CATSRGRTASTDTQYF
>TRBV30|NA|NA|TRBJ1-2
TGTGCCCACCGACCGCCGCCCGCTAACTATGGCTACACCTTC
CAHRPPPANYGYTF
>TRBV11-1|TRBD1|NA|TRBJ2-7
TGTGCCAGCAGCCATACTTTGGACAGGGAAAAAACCTACGAGCAGTACTTC
CASSHTLDREKTYEQYF
>TRBV5-1|NA|once|TRBJ2-2
TGCGCCAGCAGCTTAGAGGGTCACGGGGAGCTGTTTTTT
CASSLEGHGELFF
>TRBV6-6|NA|NA|TRBJ1-5
TGTGCCAGCAGTTACGGCCAGCCTCGGCGCAATCAGCCCCAGCATTTT
CASSYGQPRRNQPQHF
>TRBV28|NA|NA|TRBJ1-2
TGTGCCAGCAGTCTCCACCGAGGGAAAGGTAGCTACACCTTC
CASSLHRGKGSYTF
>TRBV30|NA|once|TRBJ1-6
TGTGCCTGGAGTGTACCATGGACAGCGAATTCACCCCTCCACTTT
CAWSVPWTANSPLHF
>TRBV27|TRBD2|NA|TRBJ2-2
TGTGCCAGCAAGGCGGGAGGACTTCCAACCGGGGAGCTGTTTTTT
CASKAGGLPTGELFF
>TRBV5-1|NA|NA|TRBJ2-1
TGCGCCAGCGGAGCTATCCAAACCTACAATGAGCAGTTCTTC
CASGAIQTYNEQFF
>TRBV11-2|NA|once|TRBJ1-1
TGTGCCAGCAGTTTCAGGGTAGGGACTGAAGCTTTCTTT
CASSFRVGTEAFF